The present T cell receptor (beta chain) was sequenced within a study of lymphopenia after photon versus proton radiotherapy. Study-level results: Authors raise, but do not show, better survival with proton therapy. After lymphocyte nadir, photon-treated repertoires showed oligoclonal expansion, especially CD8+ Temra. Larger post-nadir TCR diversity loss correlated inversely with survival in deceased patients. Relative stability marked proton patients; photon patients lost diversity and naive cells.

Assay: immunoSEQ multiplex PCR; the TCRdb copy retains only in-frame clones and omits some. This table holds roughly 25,000 clones, more than 80% found once. This clone appeared a single time. No antigen is known for it. CDR1 is LNHDA and CDR2 is SQIVND in the germline V gene (reference sequence). The germline V and J ends were trimmed by 5 bases and 5 bases, with 12 bases remaining between them. This CDR3 is built from 14 residues. The TCR was taken from a man aged 25-45 years with gastric cancer. V gene TRBV19 combines with J gene TRBJ1-4; D unresolved. The sequencing here drew on peripheral blood, taken from a patient treated with photon-based radiotherapy. The CDR3: CASSPNSGNEKLFF. The CDR3 nucleotides read TGTGCCAGTAGTCCAAACTCCGGGAATGAAAAACTGTTTTTT.